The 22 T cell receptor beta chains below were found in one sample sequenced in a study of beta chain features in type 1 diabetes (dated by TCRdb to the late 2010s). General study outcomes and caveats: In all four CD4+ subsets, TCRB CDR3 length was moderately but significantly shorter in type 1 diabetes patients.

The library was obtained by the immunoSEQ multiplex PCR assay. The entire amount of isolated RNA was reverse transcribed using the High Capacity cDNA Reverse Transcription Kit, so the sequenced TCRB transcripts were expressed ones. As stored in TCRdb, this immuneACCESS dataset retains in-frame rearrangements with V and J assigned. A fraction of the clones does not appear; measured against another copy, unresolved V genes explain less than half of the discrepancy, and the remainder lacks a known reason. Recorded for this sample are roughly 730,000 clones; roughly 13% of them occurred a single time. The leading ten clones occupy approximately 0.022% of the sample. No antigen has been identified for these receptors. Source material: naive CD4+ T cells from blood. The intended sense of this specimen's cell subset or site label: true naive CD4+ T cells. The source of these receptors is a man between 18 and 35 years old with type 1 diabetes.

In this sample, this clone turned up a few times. The CDR3 nucleotides read TGCGCCAGCAGCCTCCCGCGCGGGGGGATTAGCACAGATACGCAGTATTTT. Protein product: CASSLPRGGISTDTQYF. The chain uses TRBV4-1 and TRBJ2-3; 8 nucleotides agree with TRBD2. CDR1 is MGHRA, CDR2 YSYEKL, per germline. The CDR3 loop spans 17 amino acids. The J segment lost 0 bases and the V segment lost 4 bases, leaving 9 bases of the junction unmatched.

The CDR3 DNA reads TGTGCCAGCAGCCTCACCATGACAGGGTTCACAACCTACGAGCAGTACTTC. Its translation: CASSLTMTGFTTYEQYF. The chain has TRBV28 and TRBJ2-7; 7 positions agree with TRBD1. V trimming: 6 bases; J trimming: 2 bases; junction bases outside the gene matches: 16. The length of the CDR3 is 17 residues. Germline V CDR1 and CDR2: MDHEN, SYDVKM.

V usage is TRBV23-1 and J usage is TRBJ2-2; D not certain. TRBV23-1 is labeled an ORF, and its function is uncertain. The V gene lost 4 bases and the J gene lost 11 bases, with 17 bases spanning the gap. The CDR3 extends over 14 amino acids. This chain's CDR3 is CASSPPEPPKELFF. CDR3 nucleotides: TGCGCCAGCAGTCCCCCCGAGCCCCCCAAAGAGCTGTTTTTT.

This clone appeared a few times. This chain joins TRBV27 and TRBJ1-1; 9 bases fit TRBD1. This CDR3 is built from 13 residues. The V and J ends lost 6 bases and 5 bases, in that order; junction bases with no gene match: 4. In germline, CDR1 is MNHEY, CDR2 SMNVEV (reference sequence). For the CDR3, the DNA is TGTGCCAGCAGCAAGACAGGGGGAACTGAAGCTTTCTTT. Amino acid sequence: CASSKTGGTEAFF.

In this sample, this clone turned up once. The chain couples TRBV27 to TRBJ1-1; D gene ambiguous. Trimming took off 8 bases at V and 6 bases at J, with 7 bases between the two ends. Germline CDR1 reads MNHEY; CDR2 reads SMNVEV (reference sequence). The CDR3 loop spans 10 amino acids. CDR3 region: CASEAPEAFF. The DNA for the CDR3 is TGTGCCAGCGAGGCTCCTGAAGCTTTCTTT.

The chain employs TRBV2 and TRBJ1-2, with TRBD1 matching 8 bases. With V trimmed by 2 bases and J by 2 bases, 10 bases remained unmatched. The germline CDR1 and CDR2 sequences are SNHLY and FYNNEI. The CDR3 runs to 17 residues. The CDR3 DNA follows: TGTGCCAGCAGTGAAAGGACAGGGAGTTCCTTGAACTATGGCTACACCTTC. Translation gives CASSERTGSSLNYGYTF. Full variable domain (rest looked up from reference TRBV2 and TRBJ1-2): EPEVTQTPSHQVTQMGQEVILRCVPISNHLYFYWYRQILGQKVEFLVSFYNNEISEKSEIFDDQFSVERPDGSNFTLKIRSTKLEDSAMYFCASSERTGSSLNYGYTFGSGTRLTVV.

The CDR3 DNA sequence: TGTGCCAGCAGCTTTCCCGCAGGGGAGACCCAGTACTTC. This sequence encodes CASSFPAGETQYF. The chain couples TRBV5-6 to TRBJ2-5, with D possibly matching TRBD1 (5 bases). Trimming shortened V by 2 bases and J by 5 bases, and 10 bases separated the two germline ends. The germline V gene has CDR1 SGHDT and CDR2 YYEEEE. The CDR3 contains 13 residues.

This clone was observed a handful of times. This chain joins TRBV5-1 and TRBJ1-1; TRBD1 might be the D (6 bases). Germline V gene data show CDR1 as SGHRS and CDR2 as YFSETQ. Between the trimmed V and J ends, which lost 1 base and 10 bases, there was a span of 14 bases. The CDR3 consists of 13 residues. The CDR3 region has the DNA TGCGCCAGCAGCTTGACAGGGATCTCGGGAGCTTTCTTT. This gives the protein CASSLTGISGAFF.

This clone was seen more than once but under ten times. The CDR3 bases are TGTGCCAGCAGCCCCGCTGCCTACGAGCAGTACTTC. Residues: CASSPAAYEQYF. The J gene is TRBJ2-7, the V gene TRBV11-2, with D unresolved. V was shortened by 5 bases and J by 2 bases, with 7 bases between the two germline ends. From germline, CDR1 is SGHAT and CDR2 FQNNGV. This CDR3 contains 12 residues.

CDR3 DNA sequence: TGTGCCAGCAGTTACTCGGAACAGAGAAACTACGAGCAGTACTTC. Encoded protein: CASSYSEQRNYEQYF. The chain combines TRBV6-5 with TRBJ2-7; D call uncertain. This CDR3 has 15 residues. Germline-derived CDR1 and CDR2 are MNHEY and SVGAGI. Trimming stripped 0 bases from V and 3 bases from J, with 12 bases between.

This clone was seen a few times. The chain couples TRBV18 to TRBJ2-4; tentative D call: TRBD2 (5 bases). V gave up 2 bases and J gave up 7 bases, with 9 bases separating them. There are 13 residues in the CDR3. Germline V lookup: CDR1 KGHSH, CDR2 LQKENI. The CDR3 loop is CASSPSGNNIQYF. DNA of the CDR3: TGTGCCAGCTCACCATCGGGGAACAACATTCAGTACTTC.

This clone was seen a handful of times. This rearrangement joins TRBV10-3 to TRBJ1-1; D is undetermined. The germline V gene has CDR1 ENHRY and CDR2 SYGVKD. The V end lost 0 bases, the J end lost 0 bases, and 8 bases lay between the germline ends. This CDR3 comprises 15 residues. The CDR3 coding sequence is TGTGCCATCAGTGAGTCGTTGCAGGTGAACACTGAAGCTTTCTTT. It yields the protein CAISESLQVNTEAFF.

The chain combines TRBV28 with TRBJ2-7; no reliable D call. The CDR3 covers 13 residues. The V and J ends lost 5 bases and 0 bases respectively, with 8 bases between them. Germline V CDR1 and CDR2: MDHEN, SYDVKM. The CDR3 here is CASSPTNSYEQYF. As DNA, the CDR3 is TGTGCCAGCAGTCCAACGAACTCCTACGAGCAGTACTTC.

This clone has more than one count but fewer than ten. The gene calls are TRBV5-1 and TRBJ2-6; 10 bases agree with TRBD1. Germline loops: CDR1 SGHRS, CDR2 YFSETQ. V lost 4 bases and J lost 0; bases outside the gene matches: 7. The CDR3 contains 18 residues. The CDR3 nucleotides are TGCGCCAGCAGCACCCCAGGGACAGGGGACTCTGGGGCCAACGTCCTGACTTTC. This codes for CASSTPGTGDSGANVLTF. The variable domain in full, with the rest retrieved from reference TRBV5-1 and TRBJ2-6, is KAGVTQTPRYLIKTRGQQVTLSCSPISGHRSVSWYQQTPGQGLQFLFEYFSETQRNKGNFPGRFSGRQFSNSRSEMNVSTLELGDSALYLCASSTPGTGDSGANVLTFGAGSRLTVL.

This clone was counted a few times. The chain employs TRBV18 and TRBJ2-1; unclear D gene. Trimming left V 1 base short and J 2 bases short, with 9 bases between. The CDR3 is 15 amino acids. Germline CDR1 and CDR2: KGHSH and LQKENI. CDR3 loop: CASSPREMTYNEQFF. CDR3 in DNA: TGTGCCAGCTCACCACGGGAAATGACCTACAATGAGCAGTTCTTC.

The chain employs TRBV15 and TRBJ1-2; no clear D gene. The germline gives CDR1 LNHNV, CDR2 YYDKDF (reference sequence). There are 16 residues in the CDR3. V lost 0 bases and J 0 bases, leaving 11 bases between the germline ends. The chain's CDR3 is CATSRDREAANYGYTF. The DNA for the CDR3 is TGTGCCACCAGCAGAGATCGAGAGGCGGCTAACTATGGCTACACCTTC.

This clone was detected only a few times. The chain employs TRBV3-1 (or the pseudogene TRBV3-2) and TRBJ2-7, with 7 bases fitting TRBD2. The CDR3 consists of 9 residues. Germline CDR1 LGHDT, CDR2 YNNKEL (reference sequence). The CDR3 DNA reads TGTGCCAGCGACCGGGACTACGAAGTC. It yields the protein CASDRDYEV.

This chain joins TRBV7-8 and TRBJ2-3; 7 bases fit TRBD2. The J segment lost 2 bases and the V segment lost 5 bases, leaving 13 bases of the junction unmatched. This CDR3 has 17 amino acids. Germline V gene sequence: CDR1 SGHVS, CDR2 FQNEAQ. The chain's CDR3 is CASSRYGLAAATDTQYF. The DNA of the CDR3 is TGTGCCAGCAGCCGCTATGGTCTAGCGGCGGCCACAGATACGCAGTATTTT. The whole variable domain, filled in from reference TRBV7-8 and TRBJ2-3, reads GAGVSQSPRYKVAKRGQDVALRCDPISGHVSLFWYQQALGQGPEFLTYFQNEAQLDKSGLPSDRFFAERPEGSVSTLKIQRTQQEDSAVYLCASSRYGLAAATDTQYFGPGTRLTVL.

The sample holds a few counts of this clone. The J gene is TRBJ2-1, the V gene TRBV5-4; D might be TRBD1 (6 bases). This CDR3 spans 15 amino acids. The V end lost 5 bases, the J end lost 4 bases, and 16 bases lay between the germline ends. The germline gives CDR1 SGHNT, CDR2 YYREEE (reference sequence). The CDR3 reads CASSRRDTSYNEQFF. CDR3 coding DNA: TGTGCCAGCAGTCGCCGGGACACTTCGTACAATGAGCAGTTCTTC.

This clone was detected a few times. The DNA of the CDR3 is TGTGCCAGCAGTTCACGACAGGGGGCCAGAGATACGCAGTATTTT. Its protein product is CASSSRQGARDTQYF. The genes are TRBV27 and TRBJ2-3; 10 nucleotides align to TRBD1. With V trimmed by 4 bases and J by 5 bases, 6 bases remained unmatched. Germline CDR1 MNHEY, CDR2 SMNVEV (reference sequence). The CDR3 length is 15 residues.

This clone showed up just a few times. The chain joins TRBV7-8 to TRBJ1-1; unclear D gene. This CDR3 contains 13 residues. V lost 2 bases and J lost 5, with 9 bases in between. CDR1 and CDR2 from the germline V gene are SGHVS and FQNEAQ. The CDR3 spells CASSLRSQTEAFF. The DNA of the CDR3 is TGTGCCAGCAGCTTACGTTCACAGACTGAAGCTTTCTTT.

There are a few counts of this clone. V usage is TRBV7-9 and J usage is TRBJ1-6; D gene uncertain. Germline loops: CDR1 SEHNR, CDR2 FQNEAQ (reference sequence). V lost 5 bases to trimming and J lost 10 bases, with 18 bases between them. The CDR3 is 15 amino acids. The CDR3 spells CASSLTQSWESPLHF. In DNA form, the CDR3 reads TGTGCCAGCAGCCTCACCCAATCGTGGGAGTCACCCCTCCACTTT.